These 3 T cell receptor beta chains were all obtained from the same sample, sequenced in a study of shared clonotypes between healthy human individuals. Generated by immunoSEQ multiplex PCR, the TCRdb table keeps only in-frame clones and is missing some. The sample has 1,400,000 or so clones, approximately 98.5% seen once. The sample was naive CD4+ T cells sorted from blood. The subset: CD45RA+ positively selected. These receptors were collected from a man aged 25-40 years in good health.

The V call is TRBV2, the J call TRBJ2-3; no reliable D call. V dropped 1 base and J dropped 2 bases, with 7 bases sitting between them. The CDR3 spans 14 residues. Germline V CDR1 and CDR2: SNHLY, FYNNEI. CDR3 nucleotides: TGTGCCAGCAGTGAAGTGGTCAACACAGATACGCAGTATTTT. This gives the protein CASSEVVNTDTQYF.

V gene TRBV18 combines with J gene TRBJ2-7; possibly TRBD1 or TRBD2 for D (5 bases each). The length of the CDR3 is 13 residues. From germline, CDR1 is KGHSH and CDR2 LQKENI. V was clipped by 0 bases and J by 6 bases, with 9 bases between them. The CDR3 coding sequence is TGTGCCAGCTCACCACCGTCGGGGCCCGAGCAGTACTTC. This translates into CASSPPSGPEQYF.

The chain links TRBV25-1 to TRBJ2-7, with D unresolved. The CDR3 length is 14 residues. V was trimmed by 1 base and J by 7 bases, leaving 14 bases between them. Germline V gene data show CDR1 as MGHDK and CDR2 as SYGVNS. In DNA, the CDR3 is TGTGCCAGCAGTGAATTTTCCCCCCCGAATGAGCAGTACTTC. Its translation: CASSEFSPPNEQYF.